This T cell receptor beta chain came from a study of T cell repertoires in cytomegalovirus infection. Looking at the study overall: In the study, CMV epitopes included recently identified HLA-C-restricted and well-studied HLA-B-restricted ones. Public TCR beta signatures indicated both CMV infection and matching HLA type. The study, taken as a whole, reports: The study found HLA-C-restricted CMV-specific TCR beta clonotypes dominating the ex vivo response. Cumulated frequencies of public TCR beta families served to identify carriers of CMV plus the relevant HLA.

With respect to this clonotype: The target antigen is unknown.

The germline CDR1 and CDR2 sequences are MNHEY and SVGEGT. The length of the CDR3 is 15 residues. V lost 7 bases, J lost 4 bases, and 17 bases lay in between. MiXCR was run by TCRdb on the reads, yielding one entry per CDR3 protein. The profile shows approximately 1,000,000 distinct CDR3 sequences, approximately 32% of them singletons. This clonotype was sampled from a human donor in good health (CMV status not recorded). Some clones in this sample may be carry-over from other donors' samples. The V gene is TRBV6-2 or TRBV6-3, the J gene TRBJ1-3; unclear D gene. The input for sequencing was cultured CD8+ T cells from PBMCs, taken from culture after CMV antigen stimulation. CDR3 nucleotide sequence: TGTGCCAGCAAAGACGAGATTTCACCCGGAAACACCATATATTTT. Translating gives CASKDEISPGNTIYF.